Ten or more counts support the clone carrying this T cell receptor (beta chain). The antigen is unknown. This specimen belongs to a study of T-cell memory formation after mild COVID-19. Constant-segment primers were used for 5'RACE, and the resulting TCR alpha and TCR beta cDNA libraries carried sample barcodes and UMIs. TCRdb used MiXCR to reprocess the 5' RACE reads, holding one entry per CDR3 protein. The sample lists about 160,000 distinct CDR3 sequences; 25% to 40% were seen once. The CDR3 spans 15 residues. Trimming cost V 0 bases and J 7 bases; bases outside gene matches: 3. CDR1 and CDR2 (germline): DFQATT, SNEGSKA (reference sequence). Findings and caveats of the study: CD8+ contracting clones occupied EMRA, while CD4+ ones occupied mainly CM and EM. A second wave of clones peaked on day 37, and their SARS-CoV-2 specificity went unconfirmed. Prior to infection, memory already included some responding clones, suggesting cross-reactive memory joined.

Material: PBMCs or a T cell subset sorted from them (not recorded which). This TCR came from an adult woman who had mild COVID-19 (a few samples of this study predate the infection). Cell type and time point are not known. This rearrangement joins TRBV20-1 to TRBJ2-1, with TRBD2 matching 13 bases. The CDR3 spells CSARDPTSGGNEQFF. Written as DNA, the CDR3 is TGCAGTGCTAGAGATCCGACTAGCGGGGGGAATGAGCAGTTCTTC.